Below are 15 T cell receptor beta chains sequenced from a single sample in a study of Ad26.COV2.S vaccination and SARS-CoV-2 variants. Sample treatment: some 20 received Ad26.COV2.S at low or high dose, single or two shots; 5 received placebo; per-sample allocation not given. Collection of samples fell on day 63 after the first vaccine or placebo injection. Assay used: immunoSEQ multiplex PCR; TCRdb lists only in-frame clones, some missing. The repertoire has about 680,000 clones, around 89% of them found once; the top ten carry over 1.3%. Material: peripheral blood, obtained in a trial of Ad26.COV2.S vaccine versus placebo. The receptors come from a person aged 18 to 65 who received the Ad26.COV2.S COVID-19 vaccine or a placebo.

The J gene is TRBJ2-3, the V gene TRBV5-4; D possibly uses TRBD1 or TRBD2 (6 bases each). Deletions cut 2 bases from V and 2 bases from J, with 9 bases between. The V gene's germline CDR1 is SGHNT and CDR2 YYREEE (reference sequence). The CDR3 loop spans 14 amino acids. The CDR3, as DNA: TGTGCCAGCAGCTTTCCGGGGGCCACAGATACGCAGTATTTT. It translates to CASSFPGATDTQYF.

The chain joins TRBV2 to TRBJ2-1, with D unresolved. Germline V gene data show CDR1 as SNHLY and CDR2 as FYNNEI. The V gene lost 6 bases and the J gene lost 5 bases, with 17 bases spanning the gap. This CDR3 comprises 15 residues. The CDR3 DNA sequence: TGTGCCAGCAGAAAGCCGGAGTCAGGAGACAATGAGCAGTTCTTC. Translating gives CASRKPESGDNEQFF.

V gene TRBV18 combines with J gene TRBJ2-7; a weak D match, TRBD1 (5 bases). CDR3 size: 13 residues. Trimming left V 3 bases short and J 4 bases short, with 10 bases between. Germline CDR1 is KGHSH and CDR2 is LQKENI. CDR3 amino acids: CASSPDTDYEQYF. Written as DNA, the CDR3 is TGTGCCAGCTCACCGGACACCGATTACGAGCAGTACTTC.

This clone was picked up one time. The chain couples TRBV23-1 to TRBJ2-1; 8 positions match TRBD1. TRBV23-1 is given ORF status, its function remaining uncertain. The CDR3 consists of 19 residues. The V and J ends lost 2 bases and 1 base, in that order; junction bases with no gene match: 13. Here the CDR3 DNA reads TGCGCCAGCAGTCAACTCCCGGACAGGGTCGAAGCGTCCTACAATGAGCAGTTCTTC. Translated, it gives CASSQLPDRVEASYNEQFF.

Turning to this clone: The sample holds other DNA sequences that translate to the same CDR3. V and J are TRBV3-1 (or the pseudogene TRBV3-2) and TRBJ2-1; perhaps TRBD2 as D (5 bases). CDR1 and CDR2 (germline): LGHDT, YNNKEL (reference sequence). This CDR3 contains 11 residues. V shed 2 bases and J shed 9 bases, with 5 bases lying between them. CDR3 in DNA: TGTGCCAGCAGCCAACGGGGTGAGCAGTTCTTC. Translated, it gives CASSQRGEQFF.

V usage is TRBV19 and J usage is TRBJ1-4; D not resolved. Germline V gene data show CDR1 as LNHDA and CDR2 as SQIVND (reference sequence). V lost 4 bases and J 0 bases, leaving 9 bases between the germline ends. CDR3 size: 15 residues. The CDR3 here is CASSTVTSTNEKLFF. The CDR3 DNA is TGTGCCAGTAGTACCGTGACATCAACTAATGAAAAACTGTTTTTT.

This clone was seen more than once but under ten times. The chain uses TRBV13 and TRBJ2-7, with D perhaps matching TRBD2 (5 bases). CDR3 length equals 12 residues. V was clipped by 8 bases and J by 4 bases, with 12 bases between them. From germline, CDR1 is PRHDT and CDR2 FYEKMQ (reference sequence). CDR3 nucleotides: TGTGCCAGCTCTGGCGGGTTTTACGAGCAGTACTTC. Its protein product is CASSGGFYEQYF.

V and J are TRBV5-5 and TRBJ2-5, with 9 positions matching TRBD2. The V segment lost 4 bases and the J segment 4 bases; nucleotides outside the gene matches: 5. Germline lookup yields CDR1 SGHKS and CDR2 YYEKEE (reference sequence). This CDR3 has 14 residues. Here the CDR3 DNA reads TGTGCCAGCAGCGCGGGACTAGCCCCAGAGACCCAGTACTTC. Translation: CASSAGLAPETQYF.

The CDR3 loop reads CASSSLGNQPQHF. CDR3 bases: TGTGCCAGCAGTTCATTAGGCAATCAGCCCCAGCATTTT. The gene calls are TRBV25-1 and TRBJ1-5; no clear D gene. The ends were cut back, 5 bases at V and 2 bases at J, with 7 bases in the middle. The CDR3 consists of 13 residues. Germline CDR1 is MGHDK and CDR2 is SYGVNS.

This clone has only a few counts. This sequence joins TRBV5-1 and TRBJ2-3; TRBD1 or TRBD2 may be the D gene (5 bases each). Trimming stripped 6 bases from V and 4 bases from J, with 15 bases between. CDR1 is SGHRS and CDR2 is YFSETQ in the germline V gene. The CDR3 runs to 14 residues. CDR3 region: CASTPRGGPDTQYF. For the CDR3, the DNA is TGCGCCAGCACCCCCCGGGGCGGGCCAGATACGCAGTATTTT.

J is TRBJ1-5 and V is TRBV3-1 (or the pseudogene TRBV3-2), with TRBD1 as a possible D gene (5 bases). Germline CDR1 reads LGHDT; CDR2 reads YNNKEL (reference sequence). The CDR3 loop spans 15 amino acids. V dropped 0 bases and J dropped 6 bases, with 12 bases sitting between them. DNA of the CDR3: TGTGCCAGCAGCCAAGATTCGGGGCTCGGTCAGCCCCAGCATTTT. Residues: CASSQDSGLGQPQHF.

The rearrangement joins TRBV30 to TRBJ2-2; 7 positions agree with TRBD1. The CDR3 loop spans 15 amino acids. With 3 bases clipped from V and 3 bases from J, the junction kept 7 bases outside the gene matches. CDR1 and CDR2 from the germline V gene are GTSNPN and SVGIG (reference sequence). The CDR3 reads CAWRSQGVDTGELFF. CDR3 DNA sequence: TGTGCCTGGAGGTCCCAGGGGGTAGACACCGGGGAGCTGTTTTTT.

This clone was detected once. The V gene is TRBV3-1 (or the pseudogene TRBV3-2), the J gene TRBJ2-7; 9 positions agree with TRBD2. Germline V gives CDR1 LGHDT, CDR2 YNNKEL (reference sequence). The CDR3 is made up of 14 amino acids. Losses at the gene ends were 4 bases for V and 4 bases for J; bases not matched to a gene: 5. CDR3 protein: CASSLAGEVYEQYF. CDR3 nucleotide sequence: TGTGCCAGCAGCCTAGCGGGAGAAGTTTACGAGCAGTACTTC.

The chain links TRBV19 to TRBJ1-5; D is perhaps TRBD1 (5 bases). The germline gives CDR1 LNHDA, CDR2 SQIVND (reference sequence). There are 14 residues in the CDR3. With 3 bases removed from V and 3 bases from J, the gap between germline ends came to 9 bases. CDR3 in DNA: TGTGCCAGTAGTATCAACGGGGCCAATCAGCCCCAGCATTTT. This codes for CASSINGANQPQHF. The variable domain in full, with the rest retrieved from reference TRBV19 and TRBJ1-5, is DGGITQSPKYLFRKEGQNVTLSCEQNLNHDAMYWYRQDPGQGLRLIYYSQIVNDFQKGDIAEGYSVSREKKESFPLTVTSAQKNPTAFYLCASSINGANQPQHFGDGTRLSIL.

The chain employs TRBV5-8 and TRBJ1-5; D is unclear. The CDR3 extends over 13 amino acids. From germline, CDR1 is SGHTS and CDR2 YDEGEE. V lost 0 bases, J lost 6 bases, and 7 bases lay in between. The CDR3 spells CASSLEVGQPQHF. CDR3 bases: TGTGCCAGCAGCTTGGAAGTGGGTCAGCCCCAGCATTTT.